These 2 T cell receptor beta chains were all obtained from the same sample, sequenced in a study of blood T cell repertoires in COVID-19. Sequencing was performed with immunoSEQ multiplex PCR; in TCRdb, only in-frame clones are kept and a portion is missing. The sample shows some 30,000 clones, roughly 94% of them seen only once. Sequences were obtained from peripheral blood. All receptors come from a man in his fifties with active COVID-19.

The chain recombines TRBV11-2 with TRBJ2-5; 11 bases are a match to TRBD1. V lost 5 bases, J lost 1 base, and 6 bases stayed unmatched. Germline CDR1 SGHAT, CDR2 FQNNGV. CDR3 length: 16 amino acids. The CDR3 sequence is CASSRRTGGGQETQYF. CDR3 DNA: TGTGCCAGCAGCAGAAGGACAGGGGGCGGCCAAGAGACCCAGTACTTC.

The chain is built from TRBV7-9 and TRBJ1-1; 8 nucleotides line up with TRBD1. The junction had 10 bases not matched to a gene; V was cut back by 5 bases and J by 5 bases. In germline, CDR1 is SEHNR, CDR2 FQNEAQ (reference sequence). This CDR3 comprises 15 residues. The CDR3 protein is CASSPTPGGMTEAFF. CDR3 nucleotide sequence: TGTGCCAGCAGCCCTACGCCAGGGGGCATGACTGAAGCTTTCTTT.